Listed below are T cell receptor beta chains from one sample, sequenced in a study of cytomegalovirus exposure and HLA in healthy donors. Method: immunoSEQ multiplex PCR; TCRdb's copy keeps in-frame clones and lacks some. The data contain around 100,000 clones, 79% of them singletons. Sequenced sample: PBMCs. Receptors originate from a man aged 50-59 years in good health and CMV-seropositive. The CDR3 runs from the conserved cysteine through the conserved F or W. Fields, in order: clone size, J gene, D gene, V gene, CDR3 protein, CDR3 DNA. The D gene is left open where the match is weak. Expanded clones are given a class, and other clones once, few, many or no size at all.

size: few; J: TRBJ2-5; D: -; V: TRBV5-1; CDR3: CASSLGSGMETQYF; DNA: TGCGCCAGCAGCTTGGGCTCAGGGATGGAGACCCAGTACTTC
size: -; J: TRBJ2-1; D: -; V: TRBV30; CDR3: CAWSVRRGYNEQFF; DNA: TGTGCCTGGAGTGTTAGGAGGGGCTACAATGAGCAGTTCTTC
size: few; J: TRBJ2-3; D: -; V: TRBV29-1; CDR3: CSVFVRERSDTQYF; DNA: TGCAGCGTGTTTGTGAGGGAGAGGTCAGATACGCAGTATTTT
size: -; J: TRBJ1-2; D: -; V: TRBV6-5; CDR3: CASSLIGLLYGYTF; DNA: TGTGCCAGCAGTTTAATAGGACTCCTCTATGGCTACACCTTC
size: -; J: TRBJ2-7; D: -; V: TRBV7-8; CDR3: CASSTQGTEQYF; DNA: TGTGCCAGCAGCACCCAGGGAACCGAGCAGTACTTC
size: -; J: TRBJ2-5; D: TRBD1; V: TRBV5-1; CDR3: CASGDRGPETQYF; DNA: TGCGCCAGCGGAGACAGGGGGCCGGAGACCCAGTACTTC
size: -; J: TRBJ2-1; D: -; V: TRBV7-6; CDR3: CASSPTHPSYNEQFF; DNA: TGTGCCAGCAGCCCAACCCACCCCAGCTACAATGAGCAGTTCTTC
size: -; J: TRBJ2-1; D: TRBD1; V: TRBV28; CDR3: CASSFRTGGNLAEFSYNEQFF; DNA: TGTGCCAGCAGTTTCAGGACAGGGGGCAACCTAGCGGAATTCTCCTACAATGAGCAGTTCTTC
size: -; J: TRBJ2-7; D: TRBD2; V: TRBV19; CDR3: CASSTIEHDILTGTSGESYEQYF; DNA: TGTGCCAGTAGTACCATAGAGCACGACATCCTCACCGGGACTAGCGGCGAGTCCTACGAGCAGTACTTC
size: -; J: TRBJ2-7; D: -; V: TRBV7-3; CDR3: CASSLLQGYEQYF; DNA: TGTGCCAGCAGCTTATTGCAGGGCTACGAGCAGTACTTC
size: -; J: TRBJ2-3; D: -; V: TRBV7-2; CDR3: CASGSIDTQYF; DNA: TGTGCCAGCGGGAGTATAGATACGCAGTATTTT
size: -; J: TRBJ2-7; D: TRBD1; V: TRBV7-2; CDR3: CASSRETGLYEQYF; DNA: TGTGCCAGCAGCAGAGAGACAGGGCTGTACGAGCAGTACTTC
size: -; J: TRBJ2-5; D: -; V: TRBV2; CDR3: CASTGTSREQYF; DNA: TGTGCCAGTACTGGGACTTCGAGGGAGCAGTACTTC
size: -; J: TRBJ2-5; D: TRBD2; V: TRBV2; CDR3: CASSAVAGGPETQYF; DNA: TGTGCCAGCAGCGCCGTAGCGGGAGGGCCAGAGACCCAGTACTTC
size: -; J: TRBJ2-7; D: TRBD2; V: TRBV13; CDR3: CASSIRRLAPSYEQYF; DNA: TGTGCCAGCAGCATAAGACGACTAGCGCCCTCCTACGAGCAGTACTTC
size: -; J: TRBJ2-1; D: -; V: TRBV10-3; CDR3: CAISKTANNEQFF; DNA: TGTGCCATCAGCAAGACAGCCAACAATGAGCAGTTCTTC
size: -; J: TRBJ2-1; D: -; V: TRBV27; CDR3: CASSPLTTRPYNEQFF; DNA: TGTGCCAGCAGTCCCCTAACTACTAGACCGTACAATGAGCAGTTCTTC
size: -; J: TRBJ2-5; D: -; V: TRBV5-1; CDR3: CASSWKDVSGGETQYF; DNA: TGCGCCAGCAGCTGGAAGGACGTTTCTGGGGGGGAGACCCAGTACTTC
size: -; J: TRBJ2-4; D: TRBD2; V: TRBV6-1; CDR3: CASSEVSGGRPRGQYF; DNA: TGTGCCAGCAGTGAAGTCTCGGGCGGGAGGCCCCGGGGTCAGTACTTC
size: -; J: TRBJ2-5; D: -; V: TRBV5-4; CDR3: CASSFGQRQETQYF; DNA: TGTGCCAGCAGCTTTGGACAGCGCCAAGAGACCCAGTACTTC
size: -; J: TRBJ1-1; D: -; V: TRBV30; CDR3: CAWSGTLNTEAFF; DNA: TGTGCCTGGAGTGGGACTTTGAACACTGAAGCTTTCTTT
size: once; J: TRBJ2-7; D: TRBD2; V: TRBV5-4; CDR3: CASSLEQRDYFF; DNA: TGTGCCAGCAGCTTGGAACAACGGGACTACTTTTTC
size: -; J: TRBJ2-5; D: TRBD2; V: TRBV5-4; CDR3: CAGSWGGEETQYF; DNA: TGTGCCGGCAGCTGGGGAGGGGAAGAGACCCAGTACTTC
size: once; J: TRBJ2-5; D: -; V: TRBV6-5; CDR3: CASSYEDGTQYF; DNA: TGTGCCAGCAGTTACGAGGATGGGACCCAGTACTTC
size: -; J: TRBJ2-6; D: TRBD1; V: TRBV6-1; CDR3: CASSERFVTGGSGANVLTF; DNA: TGTGCCAGCAGTGAAAGATTTGTGACAGGGGGCTCTGGGGCCAACGTCCTGACTTTC
size: -; J: TRBJ2-7; D: -; V: TRBV5-8; CDR3: CASSSGQGGSYEQYF; DNA: TGTGCCAGCAGCAGCGGACAGGGAGGGAGCTACGAGCAGTACTTC
size: once; J: TRBJ2-7; D: -; V: TRBV30; CDR3: CAWNTGLSYEQYF; DNA: TGTGCCTGGAATACAGGGCTCTCCTACGAGCAGTACTTC
size: -; J: TRBJ2-1; D: TRBD2; V: TRBV5-1; CDR3: CASSLVGLAGQEGEQFF; DNA: TGCGCCAGCAGCTTGGTCGGACTAGCGGGACAAGAGGGTGAGCAGTTCTTC
size: few; J: TRBJ2-7; D: -; V: TRBV30; CDR3: CAWSLDSSSYEQYF; DNA: TGTGCCTGGAGTCTAGACAGCTCATCCTACGAGCAGTACTTC
size: once; J: TRBJ2-7; D: -; V: TRBV6-1; CDR3: CASSQQVDEQYF; DNA: TGTGCCAGCAGTCAACAGGTAGACGAGCAGTACTTC
size: -; J: TRBJ2-3; D: TRBD2; V: TRBV2; CDR3: CASSEAVGLARTDTQYF; DNA: TGTGCCAGCAGTGAAGCCGTAGGACTAGCTCGCACAGATACGCAGTATTTT
size: -; J: TRBJ1-3; D: -; V: TRBV25-1; CDR3: CASSRTDSGNTIYF; DNA: TGTGCCAGCTCCAGGACAGACTCTGGAAACACCATATATTTT
size: -; J: TRBJ1-1; D: TRBD1; V: TRBV7-6; CDR3: CASSLGIAGGVQTEAFF; DNA: TGTGCCAGCAGCTTAGGCATAGCAGGGGGCGTACAAACTGAAGCTTTCTTT
size: -; J: TRBJ2-5; D: -; V: TRBV5-4; CDR3: CASSPSLGELEETQYF; DNA: TGTGCCAGCAGCCCCTCGTTAGGGGAATTGGAAGAGACCCAGTACTTC
size: once; J: TRBJ1-1; D: TRBD1; V: TRBV11-2; CDR3: CASSLVTGGREAFF; DNA: TGTGCCAGCAGCCTCGTGACAGGGGGCAGGGAAGCTTTCTTT
size: -; J: TRBJ2-1; D: TRBD2; V: TRBV10-1; CDR3: CASSPTAGGGEQFF; DNA: TGCGCCAGCAGTCCAACAGCGGGAGGGGGTGAGCAGTTCTTC
size: -; J: TRBJ2-7; D: TRBD1; V: TRBV19; CDR3: CASSIPQQGVPQYF; DNA: TGTGCCAGTAGTATCCCCCAACAGGGGGTACCGCAGTACTTC
size: -; J: TRBJ1-1; D: -; V: TRBV19; CDR3: CASSSLGSRAEAFF; DNA: TGTGCCAGTAGTTCACTCGGCAGCCGGGCTGAAGCTTTCTTT
size: -; J: TRBJ2-5; D: TRBD2; V: TRBV15; CDR3: CATSRELADKETQYF; DNA: TGTGCCACCAGCAGGGAACTAGCGGATAAAGAGACCCAGTACTTC
size: -; J: TRBJ2-7; D: -; V: TRBV7-2; CDR3: CASSPRAGKSPEQYF; DNA: TGTGCCAGCAGCCCAAGGGCGGGAAAATCGCCCGAGCAGTACTTC
size: -; J: TRBJ2-7; D: -; V: TRBV2; CDR3: CASASRPYEQYF; DNA: TGTGCCAGTGCTAGTAGGCCCTACGAGCAGTACTTC
size: -; J: TRBJ1-4; D: -; V: TRBV5-4; CDR3: CASSLPGNEKLFF; DNA: TGTGCCAGCAGCTTACCAGGAAATGAAAAACTGTTTTTT
size: -; J: TRBJ2-7; D: TRBD1; V: TRBV6-6; CDR3: CASSLYRGYEQYF; DNA: TGTGCCAGCAGTCTATACAGGGGCTACGAGCAGTACTTC
size: -; J: TRBJ2-3; D: TRBD1; V: TRBV7-3; CDR3: CASSSGQGSDTQYF; DNA: TGTGCCAGCAGCTCGGGACAGGGGTCAGATACGCAGTATTTT
size: once; J: TRBJ1-2; D: -; V: TRBV9; CDR3: CASSVDGGSYTF; DNA: TGTGCCAGCAGCGTGGACGGCGGGAGCTACACCTTC
size: -; J: TRBJ2-7; D: TRBD2; V: TRBV5-5; CDR3: CASSLFQAGALNEQYF; DNA: TGTGCCAGCAGCTTGTTCCAAGCGGGAGCTCTCAACGAGCAGTACTTC
size: -; J: TRBJ1-4; D: -; V: TRBV15; CDR3: CATSVTTVLNEKLFF; DNA: TGTGCCACCAGCGTGACGACAGTCCTCAATGAAAAACTGTTTTTT
size: -; J: TRBJ2-3; D: TRBD2; V: TRBV9; CDR3: CASSPGLARTDTQYF; DNA: TGTGCCAGCAGCCCGGGACTAGCGCGAACAGATACGCAGTATTTT
size: -; J: TRBJ1-3; D: -; V: TRBV28; CDR3: CASRKQGSGSTIYF; DNA: TGTGCCAGCAGAAAACAGGGCTCCGGAAGCACCATATATTTT
size: -; J: TRBJ2-2; D: TRBD2; V: TRBV5-1; CDR3: CASSPLAGTNTGELFF; DNA: TGCGCCAGCAGCCCGTTAGCGGGAACGAACACCGGGGAGCTGTTTTTT
size: few; J: TRBJ2-2; D: TRBD2; V: TRBV6-1; CDR3: CASSETSGSTGELFF; DNA: TGTGCCAGCAGTGAGACTAGCGGGAGCACCGGGGAGCTGTTTTTT
size: few; J: TRBJ2-3; D: -; V: TRBV11-3; CDR3: CASSFRDSRDTQYF; DNA: TGTGCCAGCAGCTTCCGGGACTCCAGGGATACGCAGTATTTT
size: few; J: TRBJ2-3; D: TRBD2; V: TRBV28; CDR3: CASSPSGRVGDTQYF; DNA: TGTGCCAGCAGTCCGAGCGGGAGGGTTGGGGATACGCAGTATTTT
size: -; J: TRBJ2-2; D: -; V: TRBV9; CDR3: CASSVAIAANTGELFF; DNA: TGTGCCAGCAGCGTGGCTATAGCGGCGAACACCGGGGAGCTGTTTTTT
size: -; J: TRBJ2-1; D: TRBD1; V: TRBV27; CDR3: CASSSTRTGKSSYNEQFF; DNA: TGTGCCAGCAGCTCTACCCGGACAGGGAAAAGCTCCTACAATGAGCAGTTCTTC
size: medium-sized; J: TRBJ2-2; D: -; V: TRBV6-4; CDR3: CASSDSLYTGELFF; DNA: TGTGCCAGCAGTGACTCTCTGTACACCGGGGAGCTGTTTTTT
size: few; J: TRBJ2-1; D: -; V: TRBV6-1; CDR3: CASSEAASRYEQFF; DNA: TGTGCCAGCAGTGAAGCCGCTAGCCGATACGAGCAGTTCTTC
size: -; J: TRBJ2-2; D: -; V: TRBV29-1; CDR3: CSASTANTGELFF; DNA: TGCAGCGCCTCGACAGCAAACACCGGGGAGCTGTTTTTT
size: few; J: TRBJ2-5; D: -; V: TRBV5-1; CDR3: CASSLGPGDETQYF; DNA: TGCGCCAGCAGCTTGGGACCGGGAGATGAGACCCAGTACTTC
size: -; J: TRBJ2-2; D: -; V: TRBV5-1; CDR3: CASSLAETNTGELFF; DNA: TGCGCCAGCAGCTTGGCCGAGACGAACACCGGGGAGCTGTTTTTT